The rows below give T cell receptor beta chains drawn from one sample of a study of PD-1 blockade in classical Hodgkin lymphoma. Repertoires were generated with immunoSEQ multiplex PCR, while TCRdb's copy carries only in-frame clones and drops some. Of over 25,000 clones in the sample, around 88% are singletons; the top ten hold approximately 6.7%. The specimen comprised CD8+ T cells from blood, sampled at baseline. Receptors were obtained from a human donor with classical Hodgkin lymphoma. CDR3s include the opening cysteine and the closing phenylalanine or tryptophan. The D gene is left open where the match is weak. The size of a clone is reported for some rows only, either as once, few or many, or as a class for expanded clones.

CASSLGARSYEQYF TGTGCCAGCAGTTTAGGCGCTCGCTCCTACGAGCAGTACTTC TRBJ2-7 TRBV27 NA NA 14
CASSLNRDIQYF TGTGCCAGCAGCTTAAACCGGGACATTCAGTACTTC TRBJ2-4 TRBV7-8 NA NA 12
CASSLSPGAEAFF TGTGCCAGCAGTTTATCCCCAGGGGCTGAAGCTTTCTTT TRBJ1-1 TRBV27 few NA 13
CAISDPPQGARRRGHEQYF TGTGCCATCAGTGATCCCCCACAGGGGGCCAGACGTCGTGGCCACGAGCAGTACTTC TRBJ2-7 TRBV10-3 NA TRBD1 19
CASSETSGSKEQYF TGTGCCAGCAGTGAGACTAGCGGGAGTAAAGAGCAGTACTTC TRBJ2-7 TRBV6-1 NA TRBD2 14
CASAGYEDFNYGYTF TGTGCCAGCGCGGGATATGAGGATTTTAACTATGGCTACACCTTC TRBJ1-2 TRBV7-9 NA NA 15
CASSRGGADGVGRETQYF TGTGCCAGCAGCCGCGGGGGGGCGGACGGAGTAGGGCGGGAGACCCAGTACTTC TRBJ2-5 TRBV9 NA TRBD2 18
CASRPTGTRTYEQYF TGTGCCAGCAGACCAACCGGGACTAGGACCTACGAGCAGTACTTC TRBJ2-7 TRBV27 NA TRBD2 15
CASSHLGDEQYF TGTGCCAGCAGCCATTTGGGGGACGAGCAGTACTTC TRBJ2-7 TRBV7-9 NA NA 12
CASSEDTRGYTF TGTGCCAGCAGCGAGGACACCCGGGGCTACACCTTC TRBJ1-2 TRBV5-8 NA NA 12
CASSVLGDGQAYEQYF TGCGCCAGCAGCGTGCTTGGGGACGGACAAGCCTACGAGCAGTACTTC TRBJ2-7 TRBV5-1 NA NA 16
CASSRGANTEAFF TGTGCCAGCAGTCGGGGCGCTAACACTGAAGCTTTCTTT TRBJ1-1 TRBV25-1 NA NA 13
CASSLRDRGHQPQHF TGTGCCAGCAGTTTACGGGACAGGGGTCATCAGCCCCAGCATTTT TRBJ1-5 TRBV28 once TRBD1 15
CSVAGTYGYTF TGCAGCGTTGCTGGGACCTATGGCTACACCTTC TRBJ1-2 TRBV29-1 few NA 11
CASSVGGKETQYF TGTGCCAGCAGCGTAGGGGGTAAAGAGACCCAGTACTTC TRBJ2-5 TRBV9 NA NA 13
CASTLVQGATNEKLFF TGTGCCAGCACCCTGGTACAGGGGGCAACCAATGAAAAACTGTTTTTT TRBJ1-4 TRBV28 NA TRBD1 16
CATSHSNQPQHF TGTGCCACCAGCCACAGCAATCAGCCCCAGCATTTT TRBJ1-5 TRBV15 NA NA 12
CASSPETSGSPYEQYF TGTGCCAGCAGTCCCGAGACTAGCGGGAGTCCTTACGAGCAGTACTTC TRBJ2-7 TRBV27 NA TRBD2 16
CASSHASGTDTQYF TGCGCCAGCAGCCACGCTAGCGGGACTGATACGCAGTATTTT TRBJ2-3 TRBV4-1 NA TRBD2 14
CASSPTGALDAWEQYF TGTGCCAGCAGCCCGACCGGGGCCCTGGACGCCTGGGAGCAGTACTTC TRBJ2-7 TRBV9 NA NA 16
CAISESWGQDEQYF TGTGCCATCAGTGAGTCGTGGGGGCAGGACGAGCAGTACTTC TRBJ2-7 TRBV10-3 once NA 14
CASRPGHNEKLFF TGTGCCAGCAGGCCCGGCCATAATGAAAAACTGTTTTTT TRBJ1-4 TRBV5-4 once NA 13
CASSPSDGLNSPLHF TGTGCCAGCAGCCCGAGCGACGGGTTAAATTCACCCCTCCACTTT TRBJ1-6 TRBV7-9 NA NA 15
CASSQLGGAGYNEQFF TGTGCCAGCAGCCAACTGGGGGGCGCGGGGTACAATGAGCAGTTCTTC TRBJ2-1 TRBV14 NA NA 16
CASSFLPSQNYEQYF TGTGCCAGCAGTTTTCTGCCTAGCCAGAATTACGAGCAGTACTTC TRBJ2-7 TRBV28 NA NA 15
CASSFPGGPYEQYF TGTGCCAGCAGCTTTCCGGGAGGGCCCTACGAGCAGTACTTC TRBJ2-7 TRBV7-9 NA TRBD2 14
CASSPPGTKWAHTQYF TGTGCCAGCAGTCCCCCCGGAACCAAATGGGCACATACGCAGTATTTT TRBJ2-3 TRBV27 NA NA 16
CASSLSLGHSNYNEQFF TGTGCCAGCAGTTTATCTCTAGGACACAGCAACTACAATGAGCAGTTCTTC TRBJ2-1 TRBV27 NA NA 17
CSVEGGEAYEQYF TGCAGCGTTGAAGGCGGCGAAGCCTACGAGCAGTACTTC TRBJ2-7 TRBV29-1 once NA 13
CASSLARDRVRGYTF TGCGCCAGCAGCTTGGCCCGGGACAGGGTTAGAGGCTACACCTTC TRBJ1-2 TRBV5-1 NA TRBD1 15
CASSSTGQQETQYF TGTGCCAGCAGCTCGACGGGACAGCAAGAGACCCAGTACTTC TRBJ2-5 TRBV7-9 NA TRBD1 14
CASSSQTGPREAFF TGCGCCAGCAGCTCCCAAACAGGACCGAGGGAAGCTTTCTTT TRBJ1-1 TRBV5-1 few NA 14
CSVRGGPNSYEQYF TGCAGCGTCAGGGGCGGGCCAAACTCCTACGAGCAGTACTTC TRBJ2-7 TRBV29-1 NA NA 14
CAISEETGYEQYF TGTGCCATCAGTGAAGAAACAGGCTACGAGCAGTACTTC TRBJ2-7 TRBV10-3 NA NA 13
CASSYSIGAEKLFF TGTGCCAGCAGTTACTCGATTGGTGCTGAAAAACTGTTTTTT TRBJ1-4 TRBV6-6 NA NA 14
CASGHTEAFF TGTGCCAGCGGTCACACTGAAGCTTTCTTT TRBJ1-1 TRBV5-6 NA NA 10
CASSYYAPESAQPQHF TGTGCCAGCAGTTACTACGCTCCGGAGAGTGCGCAGCCCCAGCATTTT TRBJ1-5 TRBV6-6 NA NA 16
CASSSTSYGEQFF TGTGCCAGCTCCTCGACTAGCTACGGTGAGCAGTTCTTC TRBJ2-1 TRBV2 NA TRBD2 13
CASSEDRGEYEQYF TGTGCCAGCAGTGAGGACAGGGGGGAATACGAGCAGTACTTC TRBJ2-7 TRBV27 NA TRBD1 14
CASSIAQGYEQYF TGTGCCAGCAGTATCGCCCAGGGTTACGAGCAGTACTTC TRBJ2-7 TRBV27 once NA 13
CASLGLAGNNEQFF TGTGCCAGCCTGGGACTAGCGGGGAACAATGAGCAGTTCTTC TRBJ2-1 TRBV27 NA TRBD2 14
CASSYLRGSYEQYF TGTGCCAGCAGTTACCTGAGGGGATCCTACGAGCAGTACTTC TRBJ2-7 TRBV28 NA NA 14
CASSQVSVEVFF TGCGCCAGCAGCCAAGTCAGTGTTGAAGTTTTCTTT TRBJ1-1 TRBV4-1 few NA 12
CASSLRLANEQYF TGTGCCAGCAGTTTAAGGCTAGCCAACGAGCAGTACTTC TRBJ2-7 TRBV27 NA NA 13
CASSPRTSGNNLEQYF TGTGCCAGCAGCCCCCGGACTAGCGGGAATAATCTCGAGCAGTACTTC TRBJ2-7 TRBV7-9 NA TRBD2 16
CASSDLREGDEQYF TGTGCCAGCAGCGACCTTCGGGAGGGAGACGAGCAGTACTTC TRBJ2-7 TRBV7-9 medium-sized TRBD2 14
CASSFRYLEAFF TGTGCCAGCAGTTTTCGGTATTTAGAAGCTTTCTTT TRBJ1-1 TRBV28 few NA 12
CASSLSGTAGYTF TGTGCCAGCAGTTTATCCGGGACGGCTGGCTACACCTTC TRBJ1-2 TRBV27 NA NA 13
CASSQELHPTEQYF TGTGCCAGCAGCCAAGAACTACACCCGACCGAGCAGTACTTC TRBJ2-7 TRBV14 once NA 14
CASSDYLAVYEQYF TGTGCCAGCAGCGACTATCTGGCCGTTTACGAGCAGTACTTC TRBJ2-7 TRBV6-1 NA NA 14
CASSQGLDADTQYF TGTGCCAGCTCCCAAGGGCTAGACGCAGATACGCAGTATTTT TRBJ2-3 TRBV2 NA NA 14